Sequencing of this T cell receptor beta chain was carried out in a study of cytomegalovirus exposure and HLA in healthy donors. Study results and limitations: TCR beta V- and J-gene trimming, according to a later analysis, was linked to a missense DCLRE1C variant.

Comment on this clone: The antigen is not known.

This PCR relied on a set of 60 Vbeta primers and 13 Jbeta primers. Here immunoSEQ multiplex PCR was the method, and the copy in TCRdb shows in-frame clones only, minus some. Of some 160,000 clones in the sample, approximately 83% are singletons; the top ten hold 1.5% to 1.7%. This TCR derives from a woman between 18 and 29 years old in good health and CMV-seronegative. Material: PBMCs.

The CDR3 bases are TGTGCCTGGACAAGAGGTGGAAGGACAGGTTTCTATGGCTACACCTTC. It encodes CAWTRGGRTGFYGYTF. This chain connects TRBV30 to TRBJ1-2; 7 nucleotides align to TRBD1. Germline V gene sequence: CDR1 GTSNPN, CDR2 SVGIG (reference sequence). Trimming cost V 4 bases and J 4 bases; bases outside gene matches: 15. The CDR3 is 16 residues long. Drawing the rest from reference TRBV30 and TRBJ1-2, the complete variable domain is SQTIHQWPATLVQPVGSPLSLECTVEGTSNPNLYWYRQAAGRGLQLLFYSVGIGQISSEVPQNLSASRPQDRQFILSSKKLLLSDSGFYLCAWTRGGRTGFYGYTFGSGTRLTVV.